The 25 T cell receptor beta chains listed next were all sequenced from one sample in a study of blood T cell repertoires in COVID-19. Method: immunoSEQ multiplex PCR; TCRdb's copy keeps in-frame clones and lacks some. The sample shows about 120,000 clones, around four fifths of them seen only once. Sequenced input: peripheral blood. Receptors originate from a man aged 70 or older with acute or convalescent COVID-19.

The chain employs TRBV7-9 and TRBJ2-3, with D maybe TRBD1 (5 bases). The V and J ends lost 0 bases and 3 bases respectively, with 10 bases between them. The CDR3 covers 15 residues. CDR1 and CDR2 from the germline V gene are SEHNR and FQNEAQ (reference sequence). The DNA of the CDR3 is TGTGCCAGCAGCTTAGCTTTGGGGCGGACAGATACGCAGTATTTT. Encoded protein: CASSLALGRTDTQYF. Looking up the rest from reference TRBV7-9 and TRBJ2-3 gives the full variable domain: DTGVSQNPRHKITKRGQNVTFRCDPISEHNRLYWYRQTLGQGPEFLTYFQNEAQLEKSRLLSDRFSAERPKGSFSTLEIQRTEQGDSAMYLCASSLALGRTDTQYFGPGTRLTVL.

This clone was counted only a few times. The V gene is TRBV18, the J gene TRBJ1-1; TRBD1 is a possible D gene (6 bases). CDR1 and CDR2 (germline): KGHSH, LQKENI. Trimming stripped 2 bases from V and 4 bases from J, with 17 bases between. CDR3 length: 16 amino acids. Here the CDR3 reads CASSPGGTGLGTEAFF. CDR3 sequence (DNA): TGTGCCAGCTCACCAGGCGGAACAGGGCTGGGCACTGAAGCTTTCTTT.

Written as DNA, the CDR3 is TGTGCCAGCAGTCCTAGTGGCGGATTCAATCAGCCCCAGCATTTT. Translation gives CASSPSGGFNQPQHF. The rearrangement links TRBV28 to TRBJ1-5, with D unresolved. This CDR3 spans 15 amino acids. From germline, CDR1 is MDHEN and CDR2 SYDVKM. Trimming removed 5 bases at V and 3 bases at J, with 14 bases between.

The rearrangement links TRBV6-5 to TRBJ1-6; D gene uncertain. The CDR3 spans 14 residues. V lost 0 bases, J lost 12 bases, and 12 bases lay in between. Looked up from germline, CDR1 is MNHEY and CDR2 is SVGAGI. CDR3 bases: TGTGCCAGCAGTTACTCAGGCGGGGAGGAACCCCTCCACTTT. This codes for CASSYSGGEEPLHF.

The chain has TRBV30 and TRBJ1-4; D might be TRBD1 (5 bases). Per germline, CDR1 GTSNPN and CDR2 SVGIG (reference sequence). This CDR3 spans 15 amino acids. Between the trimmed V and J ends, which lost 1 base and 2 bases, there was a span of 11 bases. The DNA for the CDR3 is TGTGCCTGGAGTGAGCGGGGCCGTACTAATGAAAAACTGTTTTTT. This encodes CAWSERGRTNEKLFF.

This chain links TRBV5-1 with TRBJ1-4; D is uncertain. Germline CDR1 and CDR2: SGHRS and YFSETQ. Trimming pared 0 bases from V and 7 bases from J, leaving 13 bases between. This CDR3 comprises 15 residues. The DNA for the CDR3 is TGCGCCAGCAGCTTGGCCGGGGAAGTGGGTGAAAAACTGTTTTTT. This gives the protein CASSLAGEVGEKLFF. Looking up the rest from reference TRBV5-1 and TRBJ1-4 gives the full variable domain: KAGVTQTPRYLIKTRGQQVTLSCSPISGHRSVSWYQQTPGQGLQFLFEYFSETQRNKGNFPGRFSGRQFSNSRSEMNVSTLELGDSALYLCASSLAGEVGEKLFFGSGTQLSVL.

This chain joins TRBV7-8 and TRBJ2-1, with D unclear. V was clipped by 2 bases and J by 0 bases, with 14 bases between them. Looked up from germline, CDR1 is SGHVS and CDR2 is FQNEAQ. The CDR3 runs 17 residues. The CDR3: CASSLNPRRSSYNEQFF. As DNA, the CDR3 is TGTGCCAGCAGCTTAAACCCCAGACGGAGCTCCTACAATGAGCAGTTCTTC.

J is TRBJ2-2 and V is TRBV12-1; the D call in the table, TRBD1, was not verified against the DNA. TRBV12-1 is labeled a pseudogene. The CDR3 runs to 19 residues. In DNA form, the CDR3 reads TGTGCCAGCAGCTTTTCCCCCGCAACAGGGGTCTGTAGGACCGGGGAGCTGTTTTTT. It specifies CASSFSPATGVCRTGELFF.

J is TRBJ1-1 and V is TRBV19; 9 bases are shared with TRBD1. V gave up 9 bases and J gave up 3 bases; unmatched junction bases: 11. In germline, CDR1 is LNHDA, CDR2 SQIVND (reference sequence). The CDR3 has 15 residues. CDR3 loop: CASGDRGVRDTEAFF. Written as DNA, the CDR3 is TGTGCCAGCGGAGACAGGGGGGTCAGAGACACTGAAGCTTTCTTT.

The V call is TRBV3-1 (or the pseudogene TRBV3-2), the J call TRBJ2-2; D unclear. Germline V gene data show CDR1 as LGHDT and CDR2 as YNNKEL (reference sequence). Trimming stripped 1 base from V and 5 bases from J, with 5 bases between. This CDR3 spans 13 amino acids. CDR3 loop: CASSQVFTGELFF. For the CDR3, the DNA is TGTGCCAGCAGCCAAGTATTTACCGGGGAGCTGTTTTTT.

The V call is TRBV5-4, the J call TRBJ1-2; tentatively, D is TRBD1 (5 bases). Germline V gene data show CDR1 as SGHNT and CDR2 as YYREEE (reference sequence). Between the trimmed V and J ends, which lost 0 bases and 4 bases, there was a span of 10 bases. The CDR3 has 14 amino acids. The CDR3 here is CASSLDRQIYGYTF. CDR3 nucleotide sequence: TGTGCCAGCAGCTTGGACAGACAGATCTATGGCTACACCTTC.

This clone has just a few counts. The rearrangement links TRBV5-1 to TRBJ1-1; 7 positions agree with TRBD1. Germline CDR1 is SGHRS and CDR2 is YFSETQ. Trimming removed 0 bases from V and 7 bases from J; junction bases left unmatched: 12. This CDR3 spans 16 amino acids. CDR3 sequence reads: CASSLDMTGSSREAFF. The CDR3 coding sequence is TGCGCCAGCAGCTTGGATATGACAGGGTCCTCGCGTGAAGCTTTCTTT.

Here the CDR3 DNA reads TGTGCCAGCAGGCCGACAGGACTCTATGGCTACACCTTC. It codes for CASRPTGLYGYTF. V is TRBV28 and J is TRBJ1-2; D might be TRBD1 (6 bases). Per germline, CDR1 MDHEN and CDR2 SYDVKM. The CDR3 loop spans 13 amino acids. The V end lost 6 bases, the J end lost 4 bases, and 12 bases lay between the germline ends.

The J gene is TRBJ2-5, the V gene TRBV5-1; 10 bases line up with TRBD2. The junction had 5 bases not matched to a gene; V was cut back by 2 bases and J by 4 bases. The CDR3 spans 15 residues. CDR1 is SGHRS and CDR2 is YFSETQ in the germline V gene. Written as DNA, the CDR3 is TGCGCCAGCAGCTTCTGGATAGCGGGAGGAGAGACCCAGTACTTC. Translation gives CASSFWIAGGETQYF. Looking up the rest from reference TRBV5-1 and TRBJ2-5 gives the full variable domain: KAGVTQTPRYLIKTRGQQVTLSCSPISGHRSVSWYQQTPGQGLQFLFEYFSETQRNKGNFPGRFSGRQFSNSRSEMNVSTLELGDSALYLCASSFWIAGGETQYFGPGTRLLVL.

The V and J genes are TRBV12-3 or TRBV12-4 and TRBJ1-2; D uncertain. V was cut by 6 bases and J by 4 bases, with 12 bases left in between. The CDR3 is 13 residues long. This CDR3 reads CASSSDGSYGYTF. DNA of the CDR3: TGTGCCAGCAGCTCGGACGGGAGCTATGGCTACACCTTC.

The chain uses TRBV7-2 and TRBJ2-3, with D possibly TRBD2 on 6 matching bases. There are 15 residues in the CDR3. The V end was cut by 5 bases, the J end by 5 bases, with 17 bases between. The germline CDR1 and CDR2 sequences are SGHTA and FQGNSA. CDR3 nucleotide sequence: TGTGCCAGCAGCCCGAGGAGTGGGGGAGGAGATACGCAGTATTTT. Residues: CASSPRSGGGDTQYF.

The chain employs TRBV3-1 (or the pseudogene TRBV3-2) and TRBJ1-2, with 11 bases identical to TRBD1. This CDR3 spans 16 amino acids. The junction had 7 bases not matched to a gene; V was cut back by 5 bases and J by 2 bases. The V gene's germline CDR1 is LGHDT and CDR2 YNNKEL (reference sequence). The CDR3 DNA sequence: TGTGCCAGCAGCACATACCGGGACAGGGGGAACTATGGCTACACCTTC. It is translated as CASSTYRDRGNYGYTF.

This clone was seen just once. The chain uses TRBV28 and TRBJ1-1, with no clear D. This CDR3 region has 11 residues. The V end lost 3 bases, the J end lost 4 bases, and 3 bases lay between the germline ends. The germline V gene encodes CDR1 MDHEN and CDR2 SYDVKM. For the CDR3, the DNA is TGTGCCAGCAGTTTCAGCACTGAAGCTTTCTTT. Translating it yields CASSFSTEAFF.

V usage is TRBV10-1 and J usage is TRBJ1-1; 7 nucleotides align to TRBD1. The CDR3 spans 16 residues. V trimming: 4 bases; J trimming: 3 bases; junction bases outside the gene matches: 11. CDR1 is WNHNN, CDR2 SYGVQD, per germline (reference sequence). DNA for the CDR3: TGCGCCAGCAGTGGATCTAACAGGGGTAAGGACACTGAAGCTTTCTTT. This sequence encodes CASSGSNRGKDTEAFF.

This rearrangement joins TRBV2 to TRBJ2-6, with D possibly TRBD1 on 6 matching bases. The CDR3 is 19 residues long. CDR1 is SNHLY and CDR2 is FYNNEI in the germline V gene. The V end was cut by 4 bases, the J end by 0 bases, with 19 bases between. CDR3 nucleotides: TGTGCCAGCAGTGCGACTACCCGGGACACCCACTCTGGGGCCAACGTCCTGACTTTC. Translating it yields CASSATTRDTHSGANVLTF.

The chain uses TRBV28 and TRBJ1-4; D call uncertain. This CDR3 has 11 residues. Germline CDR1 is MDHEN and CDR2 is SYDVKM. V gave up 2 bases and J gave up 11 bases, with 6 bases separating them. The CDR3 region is CASSLQAKLFF. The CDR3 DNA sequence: TGTGCCAGCAGTTTACAGGCCAAACTGTTTTTT.

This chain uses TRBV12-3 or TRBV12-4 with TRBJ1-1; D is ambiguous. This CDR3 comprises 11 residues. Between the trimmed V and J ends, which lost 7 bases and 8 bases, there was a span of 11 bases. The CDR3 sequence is CASTLWAEAFF. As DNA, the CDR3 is TGTGCCAGCACCCTATGGGCCGAAGCTTTCTTT.

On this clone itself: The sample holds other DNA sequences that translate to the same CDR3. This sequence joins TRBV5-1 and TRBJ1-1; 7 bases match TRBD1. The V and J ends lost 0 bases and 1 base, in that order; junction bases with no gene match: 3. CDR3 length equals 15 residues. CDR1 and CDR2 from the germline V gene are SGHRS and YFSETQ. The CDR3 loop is CASSLVPGGNTEAFF. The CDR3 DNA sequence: TGCGCCAGCAGCTTGGTGCCAGGGGGGAACACTGAAGCTTTCTTT.

The CDR3 sequence is CASRRGRESAEAFF. Written as DNA, the CDR3 is TGTGCCAGCAGAAGGGGGAGGGAGTCTGCTGAAGCTTTCTTT. The V gene is TRBV2, the J gene TRBJ1-1; D possibly corresponds to TRBD1 (6 bases). V was cut by 6 bases and J by 6 bases, with 17 bases left in between. The CDR3 has 14 residues. Per the germline V gene, CDR1 is SNHLY and CDR2 is FYNNEI.

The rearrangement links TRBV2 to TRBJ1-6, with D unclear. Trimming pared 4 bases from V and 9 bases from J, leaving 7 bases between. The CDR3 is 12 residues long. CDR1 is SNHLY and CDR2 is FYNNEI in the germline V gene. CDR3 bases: TGTGCCAGCAGTGGGCTCACTTCACCCCTCCACTTT. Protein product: CASSGLTSPLHF.